Below, one T cell receptor (beta chain) is given with its context. The antigen remains unidentified. The CDR3 contains 14 residues. Between the trimmed V and J ends, which lost 6 bases and 3 bases, there was a span of 13 bases. TCRdb re-called the reads through MiXCR, storing one row per CDR3 protein. Of some 400,000 distinct CDR3 sequences listed, under 40% are singletons. The source of the sample is a study of T cell repertoires in cytomegalovirus infection. Study as a whole: Evidence of both CMV infection and a matching HLA type came from public TCR beta signatures.

Study-wide results and limits: The study identified carriers of CMV plus the relevant HLA from cumulative public TCR beta family frequency.

This receptor was taken from a human donor in good health (CMV status not recorded). Some clones in this sample may be carry-over from other donors' samples. The genes are TRBV12-3 or TRBV12-4 and TRBJ2-3, with a weak D call TRBD2 (6 bases). The sequenced material came from PBMCs. The CDR3 sequence: CASRRSGTTDTQYF. CDR3 coding DNA: TGTGCCAGCAGACGTTCCGGGACTACAGATACGCAGTATTTT.